The clone carrying this TCR beta chain was picked up many times. The data belong to a study of metastatic and nonmetastatic thyroid tumors. Trimming cost V 5 bases and J 5 bases, with 27 bases left between them. Germline V gene lookup returns CDR1 LGHNA and CDR2 YNFKEQ. The CDR3 loop spans 18 amino acids. In the original analysis: The authors used CDR3 differences across clinicopathological groups to build a distant-metastasis classifier for papillary thyroid cancer. TCRdb reanalyzed the PCR reads via MiXCR. The V and J calls here are based on TCRdb, not the publication. The profile shows some 18,000 clones, approximately 35% of them singletons. Every patient underwent thyroid surgery untreated.

Sequenced sample: tumor tissue. V is TRBV4-2 and J is TRBJ2-5; the D gene is possibly TRBD2 (5 bases). The source of this sequence is a male donor with papillary thyroid cancer or a benign thyroid nodule (not recorded which). Some clones in this sample may be carry-over from other donors' samples. The CDR3 nucleotides read TGTGCCAGCAGCTTTCGTGCCAACGGTAGGTGGGGAGACGAGACCCAGTACTTC. It specifies CASSFRANGRWGDETQYF.